Listed here are 10 T cell receptor beta chains from one sample, sequenced in a study of cytomegalovirus exposure and HLA in healthy donors. This PCR relied on a set of 60 Vbeta primers and 13 Jbeta primers. Libraries were prepared by immunoSEQ multiplex PCR; TCRdb keeps only in-frame clonotypes and omits some of them. Here the sample spans about 120,000 clones, approximately 80% being singletons. Material for sequencing was PBMCs. These TCRs come from a middle-aged woman in good health and CMV-seronegative.

In the case of this clone: One end of the junction is discordant with germline, which a read error may explain. CDR3 protein: CASSPRVDERLFF. CDR3 DNA sequence: TGTGCCAGCAGCCCGAGGGTAGATGAAAGACTGTTTTTT. The chain joins TRBV7-2 to TRBJ1-4; D remains unclear. The germline V gene has CDR1 SGHTA and CDR2 FQGNSA. The CDR3 is 13 residues long.

The chain couples TRBV21-1 to TRBJ1-5; the table's D call of TRBD1 was not tested on the DNA. TRBV21-1 is a pseudogene locus. The CDR3 sequence is 16 residues long. CDR3 DNA sequence: TGTGCCAGCCCAGGACAGGGGATGAATAGCAATCAGCCCCAGCATTTT. As protein: CASPGQGMNSNQPQHF.

The rearrangement uses TRBV6-6 and TRBJ2-1; the D gene is possibly TRBD2 (5 bases). This CDR3 has 14 residues. The germline V gene encodes CDR1 MNHNY and CDR2 SVGAGI (reference sequence). V was pared by 0 bases and J by 7 bases, with 10 bases between. DNA of the CDR3: TGTGCCAGCAGTTACTCTCCTAGCTTGAATGAGCAGTTCTTC. This encodes CASSYSPSLNEQFF.

The chain has TRBV18 and TRBJ1-5; TRBD1 matches at 7 bases. The V segment lost 3 bases and the J segment 1 base; nucleotides outside the gene matches: 9. Germline V gene data show CDR1 as KGHSH and CDR2 as LQKENI. CDR3 length equals 17 residues. The CDR3 region has the DNA TGTGCCAGCTCACCCGTTATGTTGACAGGGAGCAATCAGCCCCAGCATTTT. Translation: CASSPVMLTGSNQPQHF.

This chain connects TRBV7-8 to TRBJ1-1; TRBD1 aligns across 7 bases. Trimming cost V 5 bases and J 1 base; bases outside gene matches: 4. This CDR3 spans 14 amino acids. Per germline, CDR1 SGHVS and CDR2 FQNEAQ. Written as DNA, the CDR3 is TGTGCCAGCAGCGCGGGACAGCCGAACACTGAAGCTTTCTTT. Translation: CASSAGQPNTEAFF. The variable domain in full, completed from reference TRBV7-8 and TRBJ1-1, reads GAGVSQSPRYKVAKRGQDVALRCDPISGHVSLFWYQQALGQGPEFLTYFQNEAQLDKSGLPSDRFFAERPEGSVSTLKIQRTQQEDSAVYLCASSAGQPNTEAFFGQGTRLTVV.

This chain connects TRBV10-1 to TRBJ1-3; D gene unclear. CDR3 length: 13 amino acids. Germline CDR1 WNHNN, CDR2 SYGVQD (reference sequence). V was trimmed by 11 bases and J by 3 bases, leaving 14 bases between them. The CDR3 loop is CAEKRLCGNTIYF. The CDR3, as DNA: TGCGCCGAAAAGCGTTTGTGTGGAAACACCATATATTTT.

J is TRBJ2-7 and V is TRBV4-3, with TRBD1 matching 7 bases. The trim removed 3 bases at V and 1 base at J, leaving 3 bases unmatched. The CDR3 length is 14 residues. Germline values: CDR1 LGHNA, CDR2 YSLEER. Here the CDR3 reads CASSHGTDSYEQYF. Written as DNA, the CDR3 is TGCGCCAGCAGCCATGGGACAGATTCCTACGAGCAGTACTTC.

The chain is built from TRBV6-5 and TRBJ1-2; 7 nucleotides align to TRBD1. Trimming at V came to 6 bases and at J to 0 bases, leaving 4 bases not matched to a gene. The CDR3 is 14 amino acids. In germline, CDR1 is MNHEY, CDR2 SVGAGI. CDR3 residues: CASRGGQTNYGYTF. CDR3 sequence (DNA): TGTGCCAGCAGAGGGGGACAGACTAACTATGGCTACACCTTC.

The CDR3 spells CASSKQGARANVLTF. CDR3 DNA: TGCGCCAGCAGCAAACAGGGGGCTAGGGCCAACGTCCTGACTTTC. The rearrangement uses TRBV4-3 and TRBJ2-6, with 9 bases lining up with TRBD1. The CDR3 runs to 15 residues. Germline CDR1 and CDR2: LGHNA and YSLEER. V gave up 5 bases and J gave up 5 bases; unmatched junction bases: 4.

In this sample, this clone turned up once. The V and J genes are TRBV9 and TRBJ1-1, with 7 nucleotides matching TRBD1. The V gene end was trimmed by 0 bases and the J gene end by 0 bases; junction bases not matched to a gene: 2. This CDR3 has 15 residues. Germline V gives CDR1 SGDLS, CDR2 YYNGEE. As DNA, the CDR3 is TGTGCCAGCAGCGTAGTGGACAGGATGAACACTGAAGCTTTCTTT. Translation gives CASSVVDRMNTEAFF.